This T cell receptor (beta chain) was captured by sequencing in a study of identical twins (TCRdb year 2016). In the study overall: To test whether fetal clonotypes persist, the study used deep sequencing on TCR alpha and beta repertoires from monozygotic twins, unrelated adults of various ages, and cord blood. To rule out contamination, replicate twin experiments were performed at different times with different library preparation protocols.

The cysteine opens and the phenylalanine closes a CDR3 of 16 amino acids. The read is trimmed to its CDR3 DNA, 48 bases read in frame from base 1. CDR1 and CDR2 are read off the germline V gene (reference sequence) as DFQATT and SNEGSKA. V and J are truncated by 0 bases and 0 bases respectively, leaving an intervening sequence of 13 bases. Results and caveats for the whole study, not just this receptor: Abundant cord blood beta clonotypes carried fewer insertions; young adult naive repertoires showed a weaker similar trend, while memory repertoires showed none. Conclusions relied on cross-sectional statistical analysis, since the same donors could not be followed over many years. Compared with coincidental sharing between unrelated individuals, out-of-frame TCR alpha sequences shared between twins showed an excess of sequences with low generation probability. Zero-insertion analyses could be partly confounded by invariant T cells such as MAIT and iNKT, although diverse VJ usage argued against such confounding for most clonotypes. Out-of-frame TCR alpha sharing in monozygotic twins was systematically underestimated by recombination models, whereas sharing between unrelated individuals was in agreement with the recombination models. A weaker excess of twin sharing was found in beta out-of-frame sequences because the signal-to-noise ratio was lowered by fewer shared sequences.

The library relied on 5' RACE. The instrument was an Illumina HiSeq 2000. A universal primer binding site was introduced by template switching, and a unique molecular identifier was present in the final cDNA, enabling accurate counting of TCR cDNA molecules. First-strand cDNA for TCR alpha and beta chains was synthesized from specific primers in the conserved constant-segment region. To control for contamination, every cDNA library carried two barcodes: a SMART-Mk sample barcode plus Illumina barcodes. TruSeq adapter sequences along with Illumina sample barcodes were introduced in two successive PCR steps. The TCR alpha and beta cDNA libraries were sequenced on the Illumina HiSeq platform using custom primers. Turning to the authors' computational methods: Unique molecular identifiers were extracted from raw reads with MiGEC, and CDR3 positions were determined with MiXCR. For each individual, recombination models were inferred using an EM algorithm with the repgenHMM and IGoR tools. Shared clonotypes were analyzed with the tcR package in R, and sharing was normalized by the product of cloneset sizes. To study raw recombination without the effects of thymic and clonal selection, out-of-frame nonproductive sequences were analyzed. TCRdb itself trimmed the public reads at Q25 with fastp, ran MiXCR and retained productive beta chains. Each CDR3 protein appears once, grouped with its most common genes and DNA. These V and J calls are TCRdb output, not the study's own analysis. The sample table records around 230,000 distinct CDR3 sequences; less than 9.5% of these occur just once. About 5.5% of the sample lies in the top ten.

In this sample, this clonotype turned up a few times. Its antigen specificity is not known. Per-base qualities were not stored, and no clone one base away is much larger. All donors were healthy Caucasians. Miltenyi CD45RO+ enrichment and human naive T-cell isolation kits were used to isolate memory (CD45RO+) and naive T cells from PBMC. The sequence links TRBV20-1 to TRBJ2-3; the D gene may be TRBD1 or TRBD2, since each aligns over 5 bases. Sequencing used memory (CD45RO+) T cells sorted from blood. The cell subset or site label, as the study defines it: CD45RO+ enriched T cells. The receptor comes from a woman aged 18-30 years in good health. The nucleotides read TGCAGTGCTAGAGATATGAGGGGCGAAAGCACAGATACGCAGTATTTT. Translated, it gives CSARDMRGESTDTQYF.